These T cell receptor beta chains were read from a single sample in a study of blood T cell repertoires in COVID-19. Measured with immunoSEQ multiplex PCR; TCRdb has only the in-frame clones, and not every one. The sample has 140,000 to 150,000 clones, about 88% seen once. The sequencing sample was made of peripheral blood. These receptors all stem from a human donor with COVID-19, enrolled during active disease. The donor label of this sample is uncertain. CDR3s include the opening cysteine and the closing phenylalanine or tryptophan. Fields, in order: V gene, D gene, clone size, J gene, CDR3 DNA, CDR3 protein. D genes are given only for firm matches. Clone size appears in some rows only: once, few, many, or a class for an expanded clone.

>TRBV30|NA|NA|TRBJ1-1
TGTGCCTGGAGTAAGCGTCACCTGAACACTGAAGCTTTCTTT
CAWSKRHLNTEAFF
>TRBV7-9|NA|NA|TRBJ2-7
TGTGCCAGCAGCCGTGTTACGGGGAAGAGGAGCGAGCAGTACTTC
CASSRVTGKRSEQYF
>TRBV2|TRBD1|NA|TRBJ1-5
TGTGCCAGCTTCAGGGGGGCGGGTCAGCCCCAGCATTTT
CASFRGAGQPQHF
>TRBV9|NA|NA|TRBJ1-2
TGTGCCAGCAGCGTAGGTTCTGGGGCTCGTGGCTACACCTTC
CASSVGSGARGYTF
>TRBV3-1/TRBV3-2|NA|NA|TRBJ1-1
TGTGCCAGCAGCCAAGATAGGAGATTCACTGAAGCTTTCTTT
CASSQDRRFTEAFF
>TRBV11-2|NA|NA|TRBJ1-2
TGTGCCAGCACACCGGACTCCGAGAGTTTTAACTATGGCTACACCTTC
CASTPDSESFNYGYTF
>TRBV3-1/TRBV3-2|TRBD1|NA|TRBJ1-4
TGTGCCAGCAGCCTAGGGGGCGTTGGAAAACTGTTTTTT
CASSLGGVGKLFF
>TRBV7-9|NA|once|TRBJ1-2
TGTGCCAGCAGCATAGAGACAGAGGGCTACACCTTC
CASSIETEGYTF
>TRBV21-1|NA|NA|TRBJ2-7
TGTGCCAGCAGCAGTAACAGCCGGACCTACGAGCAGTACTTC
CASSSNSRTYEQYF
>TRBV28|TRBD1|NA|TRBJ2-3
TGTGCCAGCAGTCCTGTCGACAGGGGGCCCACAGATACGCAGTATTTT
CASSPVDRGPTDTQYF
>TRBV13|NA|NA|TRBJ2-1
TGTGCCAGCAGCCCAACAGGCGTTGAGCAGTTCTTC
CASSPTGVEQFF
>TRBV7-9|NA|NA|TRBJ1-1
TGTGCCGCCTCCCGTCCGGGACACCCTCAGAACACTGAAGCTTTCTTT
CAASRPGHPQNTEAFF
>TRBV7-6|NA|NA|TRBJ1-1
TGTGCCAGCAGCGCGGGACGTAACACTGAAGCTTTCTTT
CASSAGRNTEAFF
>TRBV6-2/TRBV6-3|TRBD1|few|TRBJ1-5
TGTGCCAGCAGTTACTCTGGGACAGCCGATGCGGGCAATCAGCCCCAGCATTTT
CASSYSGTADAGNQPQHF
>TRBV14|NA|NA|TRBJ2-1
TGTGCCAGCAGTAAACTGTACAATGAGCAGTTCTTC
CASSKLYNEQFF
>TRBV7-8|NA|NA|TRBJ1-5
TGTGCCAGCAGCCTAGTCTTCAGTCAGCCCCAGCATTTT
CASSLVFSQPQHF
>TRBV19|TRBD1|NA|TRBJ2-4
TGTGCCAGTAGTGCCCCTGGACTGAAAGGGGGCGACATTCAGTACTTC
CASSAPGLKGGDIQYF
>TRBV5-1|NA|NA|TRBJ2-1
TGCGCCAGCAGCTTGGGGGTCAGGGCCCCCTACAATGAGCAGTTCTTC
CASSLGVRAPYNEQFF
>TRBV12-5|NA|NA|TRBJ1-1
TGTGCTAGTGGTACCGACAGGAACACTGAAGCTTTCTTT
CASGTDRNTEAFF
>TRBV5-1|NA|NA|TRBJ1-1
TGCGCCAGCAGCTTGGGACAGCTCGGCAGTGAAGCTTTCTTT
CASSLGQLGSEAFF
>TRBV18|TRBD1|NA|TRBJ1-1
TGTGCCAGCTCACCACGCGGACAGGGAGCGGGGACTGAAGCTTTCTTT
CASSPRGQGAGTEAFF
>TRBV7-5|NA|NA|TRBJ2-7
TGTGTCAGAAGCTTAGCTCGGGTGTGGCGGGGGGACACCTACGAGCAGTACTTC
CVRSLARVWRGDTYEQYF
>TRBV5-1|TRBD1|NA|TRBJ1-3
TGCGCCAGCAGCCCCGACAGGGGGGCCTCTGGAAACACCATATATTTT
CASSPDRGASGNTIYF
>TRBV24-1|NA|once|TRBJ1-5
TGTGCCACCAGTGATACACAGGGAACGCATCAGCCCCAGCATTTT
CATSDTQGTHQPQHF
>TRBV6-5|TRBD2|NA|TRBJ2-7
TGTGCCAGCAGTCTAGCGGGGGGCTCCTACGAGCAGTACTTC
CASSLAGGSYEQYF
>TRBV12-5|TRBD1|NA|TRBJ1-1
TGTGCTGGCGGGACAGGCTACACTGAAGCTTTCTTT
CAGGTGYTEAFF
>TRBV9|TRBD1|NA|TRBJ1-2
TGTGCCAGCAGCGTAGGAGGGGACAGCAATGGCTACACCTTC
CASSVGGDSNGYTF
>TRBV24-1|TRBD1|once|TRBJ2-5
TGTGCCACCAGTCCTGGACAGGGGTCGGGGGGAGAGACCCAGTACTTC
CATSPGQGSGGETQYF
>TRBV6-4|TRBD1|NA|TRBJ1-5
TGTGCCAGCAGCGGGGACAGGGGGCTTCACAGGAGCAATCAGCCCCAGCATTTT
CASSGDRGLHRSNQPQHF
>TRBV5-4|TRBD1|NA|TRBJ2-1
TGTGCCAGCAGCGGCCGGGACAGGGACTACAATGAGCAGTTCTTC
CASSGRDRDYNEQFF
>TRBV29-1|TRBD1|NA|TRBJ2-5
TGCAGCGCTCCCGAGGACAGGGGGGGCCAGACCCAGTACTTC
CSAPEDRGGQTQYF
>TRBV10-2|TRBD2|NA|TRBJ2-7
TGCGCCAGCAGCCTGCGTACGGGGGGGAACGAGCAGTACTTC
CASSLRTGGNEQYF
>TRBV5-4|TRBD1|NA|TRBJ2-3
TGTGCCAGCAGCTCCCGGGACAGGGGCACAGATACGCAGTATTTT
CASSSRDRGTDTQYF
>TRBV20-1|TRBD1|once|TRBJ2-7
TGCAGTGCTAGTGGGCAGGGGGCTCCCTACGAGCAGTACTTC
CSASGQGAPYEQYF
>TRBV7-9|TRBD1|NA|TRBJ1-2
TGTGCCAGCAGCTTAGTTGCGGGACAGGGGAATGGCTACACCTTC
CASSLVAGQGNGYTF
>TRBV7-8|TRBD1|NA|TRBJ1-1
TGTGCCAGCAGCTTAGGGACAGGGGGGCCGAACACTGAAGCTTTCTTT
CASSLGTGGPNTEAFF
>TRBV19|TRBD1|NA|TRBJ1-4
TGTGCCACTGGAGGGACAGCTTCGAATGAAAAACTGTTTTTT
CATGGTASNEKLFF
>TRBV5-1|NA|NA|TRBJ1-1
TGCGCCAGCAGCTCCCGGCTCTTTCTCGAGATTCGCGGGGCTTTCTTT
CASSSRLFLEIRGAFF
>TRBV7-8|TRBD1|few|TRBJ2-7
TGTGCCAGCAGCTCCTCAGGGGGTCCCTACGAGCAGTACTTC
CASSSSGGPYEQYF
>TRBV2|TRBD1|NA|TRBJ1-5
TGTGCCAGCAGTCCAACTCCGGACAGGCGTAATCAGCCCCAGCATTTT
CASSPTPDRRNQPQHF
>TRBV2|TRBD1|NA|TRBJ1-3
TGTGCCAGCAGTCCCAACAGGGGTTCTGGAAACACCATATATTTT
CASSPNRGSGNTIYF
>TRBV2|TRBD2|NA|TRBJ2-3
TGTGCCAGCAGTGAGGGCGCGGGGGGTCGGGGCACAGATACGCAGTATTTT
CASSEGAGGRGTDTQYF
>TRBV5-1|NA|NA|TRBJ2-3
TGCGCCAGCAGCTTGGATCGTAAGGCGACTAGCACAGATACGCAGTATTTT
CASSLDRKATSTDTQYF
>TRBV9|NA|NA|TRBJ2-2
TGTGCCAGCAGCCGGCGGGGTCGCGACACCGGGGAGCTGTTTTTT
CASSRRGRDTGELFF
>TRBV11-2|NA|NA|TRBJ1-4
TGTGCCAGCAGCTTAGTAGGGTCGGGGGGAACTAATGAAAAACTGTTTTTT
CASSLVGSGGTNEKLFF
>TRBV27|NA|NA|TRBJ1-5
TGTGCCAGCGTCCGAGGGCGTCAGCCCCAGCATTTT
CASVRGRQPQHF
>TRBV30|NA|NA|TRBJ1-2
TGTGCCTGGGCTCGATGGGCAGGGACTAACTATGGCTACACCTTC
CAWARWAGTNYGYTF
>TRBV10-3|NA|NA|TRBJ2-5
TGTGCCAGCCGGCCCGGGGGAAAGACCCAGTACTTC
CASRPGGKTQYF
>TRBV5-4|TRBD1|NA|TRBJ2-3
TGTGCCAGCAGCTTGGGGACAGGGTCATGGGATACGCAGTATTTT
CASSLGTGSWDTQYF